The TCR beta chain under discussion was sequenced for a study of CDR3 diversity in severe acne. One entry per CDR3 protein results from TCRdb running MiXCR on the PCR reads. Of about 85,000 distinct CDR3 sequences listed, 45% to 55% are singletons. Including both end residues, the CDR3 is 9 amino acids long. Germline CDR1 and CDR2: SGDLS and YYNGEE. This clonotype was counted only a few times. Lacking the conserved final phenylalanine or tryptophan, this CDR3 likely reflects a read error. The DNA is omitted, as the CDR3 cannot be located on it reliably, and the CDR3 follows TCRdb's listing. The V and J genes are TRBV9 and TRBJ2-2; no check of the table's D call, TRBD1, against the DNA was made. The receptor comes from a male donor in good health, serving as a control. What was sequenced was blood. CDR3 sequence: CASSADTGV.